This TCR beta chain was profiled in a study of vaccination and CD4 T cells after COVID-19. Sequencing of cultured CD4+ T cell DNA used the Oncomine TCR Beta short-read assay. TCRdb called the PCR reads again in MiXCR, with one record for every CDR3 protein. The table lists more than 9,500 distinct CDR3 sequences, about 48% of them singletons, with more than 20% in the top ten. Worth noting for this clonotype: As yet, its antigen is unknown. One junction end does not reproduce the germline sequence, and a read error may be involved.

The treatment denotes: approximately 10-day PBMC culture with coronavirus spike peptide pools or control peptides (ViraFEST assay). Looked up from germline, CDR1 is SNHLY and CDR2 is FYNNEI. CDR3 length: 15 amino acids. The specimen was cultured CD4+ T cells from blood, collected after SARS-CoV-2 vaccination. The receptor comes from a human donor with COVID-19. The rearrangement joins TRBV2 to TRBJ2-2; the D gene is possibly TRBD2 (5 bases). CDR3 loop: CASRVDSPSYGEPFF. In DNA form, the CDR3 reads TGTGCCAGCAGGGTGGACTCCCCTTCCTACGGGGAGCCGTTTTTT.